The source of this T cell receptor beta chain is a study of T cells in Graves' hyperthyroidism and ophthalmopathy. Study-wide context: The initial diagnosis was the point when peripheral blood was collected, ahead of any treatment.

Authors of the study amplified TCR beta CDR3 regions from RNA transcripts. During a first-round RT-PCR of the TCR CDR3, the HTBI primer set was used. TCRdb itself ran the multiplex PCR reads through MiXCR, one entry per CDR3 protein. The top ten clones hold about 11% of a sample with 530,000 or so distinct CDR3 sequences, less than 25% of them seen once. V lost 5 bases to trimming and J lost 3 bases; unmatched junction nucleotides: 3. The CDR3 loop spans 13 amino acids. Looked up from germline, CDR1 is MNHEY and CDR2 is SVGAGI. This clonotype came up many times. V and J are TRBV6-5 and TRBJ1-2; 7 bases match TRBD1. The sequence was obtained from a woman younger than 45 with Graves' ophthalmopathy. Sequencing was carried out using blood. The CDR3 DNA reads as TGTGCCAGCAGTCAGACAGGGTACTATGGCTACACCTTC. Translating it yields CASSQTGYYGYTF.